This T cell receptor beta chain was identified in a study of blood T cells in healthy people across ages. Caucasian individuals from Russia who were healthy and aged roughly 6 to 95 acted as donors. The sample, 7.5 to 10 milliliters of peripheral blood, was drawn from each donor. This clonotype appeared a few times. Per germline, CDR1 MGHDK and CDR2 SYGVNS. This CDR3 has 14 residues. Trimming shortened V by 2 bases and J by 9 bases, and 14 bases separated the two germline ends. The authors ran a second PCR of 7 to 11 cycles using a sample-barcoded 5' primer and a J-beta primer mix. In TCRdb, the 5' RACE reads were re-called with MiXCR into one record per CDR3 protein. The sample yields roughly 2 million distinct CDR3 sequences, around half seen once.

V is TRBV25-1 and J is TRBJ2-4; TRBD1 might be the D (5 bases). This sequence was found in a woman aged 40 to 49 in good health. The sequenced sample was blood. The CDR3 DNA is TGTGCCAGCAGTGAAGCGGACAAGGGCGGCATTCAGTACTTC. Its protein is CASSEADKGGIQYF.